The 28 T cell receptor beta chains given below trace back to one sample, sequenced in a study of blood T cell repertoires in COVID-19. TCRdb's table, derived via immunoSEQ multiplex PCR, lists solely in-frame clones and lacks some. This table holds fewer than 350,000 clones, 75% to 95% found once. Sequenced: peripheral blood. The source of these receptors is a woman in her 30s with COVID-19, enrolled during active disease.

The CDR3 spells CASSPRQGDLNEQFF. CDR3 nucleotide sequence: TGTGCCAGCAGTCCACGACAGGGAGATTTAAATGAGCAGTTCTTC. V usage is TRBV27 and J usage is TRBJ2-1; 7 bases agree with TRBD1. Germline V gene data show CDR1 as MNHEY and CDR2 as SMNVEV (reference sequence). This CDR3 contains 15 residues. V dropped 5 bases and J dropped 7; count of bases not matched to a gene: 11.

This clone appeared a single time. The rearrangement joins TRBV2 to TRBJ2-3, with D possibly matching TRBD2 (6 bases). The CDR3 length is 15 residues. The germline gives CDR1 SNHLY, CDR2 FYNNEI. Trimming stripped 10 bases from V and 1 base from J, with 18 bases between. CDR3 residues: CATQARLVGTDTQYF. CDR3 in DNA: TGTGCCACCCAGGCCCGACTAGTGGGCACAGATACGCAGTATTTT.

This chain uses TRBV2 with TRBJ1-3; 8 bases agree with TRBD1. Germline lookup yields CDR1 SNHLY and CDR2 FYNNEI. CDR3 length equals 15 residues. V shed 8 bases and J 0 bases; nucleotides not matched to a gene: 6. CDR3 protein: CASATGDDSGNTIYF. The CDR3 coding sequence is TGTGCCAGCGCGACAGGGGACGACTCTGGAAACACCATATATTTT.

The rearrangement joins TRBV4-3 to TRBJ1-6; weak D call: TRBD1 (5 bases). The V end was cut by 0 bases, the J end by 6 bases, with 12 bases between. This CDR3 is 16 amino acids long. From germline, CDR1 is LGHNA and CDR2 YSLEER. CDR3 sequence: CASSQDSGGVNSPLHF. DNA for the CDR3: TGCGCCAGCAGCCAAGATTCCGGGGGGGTTAATTCACCCCTCCACTTT.

This clone turned up a few times. The chain combines TRBV9 with TRBJ2-7; D is uncertain. The ends were cut back, 3 bases at V and 0 bases at J, with 7 bases in the middle. From germline, CDR1 is SGDLS and CDR2 YYNGEE. There are 13 residues in the CDR3. The CDR3 reads CASSAVDSYEQYF. The CDR3 DNA is TGTGCCAGCAGCGCCGTAGACTCCTACGAGCAGTACTTC.

The chain employs TRBV5-1 and TRBJ2-2; D not resolved. V was shortened by 4 bases and J by 1 base, with 5 bases between the two germline ends. Germline CDR1 and CDR2: SGHRS and YFSETQ. This CDR3 is 13 amino acids long. This chain's CDR3 is CASSPRNTGELFF. Written as DNA, the CDR3 is TGCGCCAGCAGCCCCCGGAACACCGGGGAGCTGTTTTTT.

This chain joins TRBV19 and TRBJ2-5; TRBD1 aligns across 10 bases. The CDR3 consists of 14 residues. Germline CDR1 LNHDA, CDR2 SQIVND (reference sequence). The V segment lost 3 bases and the J segment 4 bases; nucleotides outside the gene matches: 2. The CDR3 sequence: CASSIRDRGETQYF. The CDR3 DNA follows: TGTGCCAGTAGTATCAGGGACAGGGGAGAGACCCAGTACTTC. Filled out from reference TRBV19 and TRBJ2-5, the complete variable domain reads DGGITQSPKYLFRKEGQNVTLSCEQNLNHDAMYWYRQDPGQGLRLIYYSQIVNDFQKGDIAEGYSVSREKKESFPLTVTSAQKNPTAFYLCASSIRDRGETQYFGPGTRLLVL.

The gene calls are TRBV18 and TRBJ1-5, with a weak D call TRBD1 (5 bases). The germline V gene has CDR1 KGHSH and CDR2 LQKENI. Trimming shortened V by 5 bases and J by 2 bases, and 7 bases separated the two germline ends. The CDR3 runs to 13 residues. The CDR3 loop reads CASSGAGNQPQHF. DNA for the CDR3: TGTGCCAGCTCAGGGGCGGGCAATCAGCCCCAGCATTTT.

J is TRBJ1-1 and V is TRBV3-1 (or the pseudogene TRBV3-2); unclear D gene. V dropped 3 bases and J dropped 8 bases, with 13 bases sitting between them. CDR3 length: 13 amino acids. Per germline, CDR1 LGHDT and CDR2 YNNKEL (reference sequence). Here the CDR3 DNA reads TGTGCCAGCAGCCAGCGCCTTGCGATCGAAGCTTTCTTT. The encoded protein is CASSQRLAIEAFF.

This sequence joins TRBV3-1 (or the pseudogene TRBV3-2) and TRBJ1-1, with D unresolved. The V and J ends lost 2 bases and 6 bases respectively, with 10 bases between them. The CDR3 has 13 residues. The V gene's germline CDR1 is LGHDT and CDR2 YNNKEL (reference sequence). This chain's CDR3 is CASSQNSNAEAFF. The CDR3 DNA is TGTGCCAGCAGCCAAAACAGTAATGCTGAAGCTTTCTTT.

V is TRBV30 and J is TRBJ2-5; no definite D call. V lost 1 base and J lost 5, with 5 bases in between. The CDR3 contains 11 residues. The germline CDR1 and CDR2 sequences are GTSNPN and SVGIG (reference sequence). The CDR3, as DNA: TGTGCCTGGAGTGCCCGGGAGACCCAGTACTTC. Translated, it gives CAWSARETQYF.

The gene calls are TRBV7-9 and TRBJ1-2, with a weak D call TRBD1 (5 bases). V shed 5 bases and J shed 4 bases, with 23 bases lying between them. The CDR3 sequence is 17 residues long. Germline V gene data show CDR1 as SEHNR and CDR2 as FQNEAQ (reference sequence). CDR3 residues: CASSQPHYGRTIYGYTF. CDR3 nucleotide sequence: TGTGCCAGCAGCCAACCCCACTATGGACGGACAATCTATGGCTACACCTTC.

The rearrangement links TRBV10-1 to TRBJ2-2, with D uncertain. Trimming stripped 2 bases from V and 3 bases from J, with 4 bases between. The CDR3 contains 13 residues. Germline values: CDR1 WNHNN, CDR2 SYGVQD (reference sequence). DNA for the CDR3: TGCGCCAGCAGTGAGGTAGACACCGGGGAGCTGTTTTTT. Its translation is CASSEVDTGELFF.

J is TRBJ2-7 and V is TRBV6-5, with D maybe TRBD2 (6 bases). This CDR3 spans 14 amino acids. Germline CDR1 and CDR2: MNHEY and SVGAGI. Deletions cut 6 bases from V and 2 bases from J, with 14 bases between. The CDR3 nucleotides are TGTGCCAGCAGCCGTTTCGGGGGTACCTACGAGCAGTACTTC. It translates to CASSRFGGTYEQYF.

The rearrangement uses TRBV27 and TRBJ2-7; TRBD2 agrees at 8 bases. In germline, CDR1 is MNHEY, CDR2 SMNVEV (reference sequence). V shed 0 bases and J 3 bases; nucleotides not matched to a gene: 4. This CDR3 region has 15 residues. This chain's CDR3 is CASSLSSGSHYEQYF. The DNA for the CDR3 is TGTGCCAGCAGTTTATCAAGCGGGAGTCACTACGAGCAGTACTTC.

The V call is TRBV5-1, the J call TRBJ2-5; the D is unclear. CDR1 and CDR2 (germline): SGHRS, YFSETQ. V was shortened by 4 bases and J by 1 base, with 11 bases between the two germline ends. The CDR3 extends over 14 amino acids. CDR3 sequence (DNA): TGCGCCAGCAGCGTGAGTCAGGTCCAAGAGACCCAGTACTTC. This gives the protein CASSVSQVQETQYF.

The rearrangement links TRBV29-1 to TRBJ1-1; 9 bases are shared with TRBD1. The trim removed 6 bases at V and 10 bases at J, leaving 12 bases unmatched. The germline CDR1 and CDR2 sequences are SQVTM and ANQGSEA. The CDR3 covers 13 residues. CDR3 protein: CSVGPGTGLAAFF. DNA of the CDR3: TGCAGCGTCGGTCCCGGGACAGGGTTAGCAGCTTTCTTT.

The CDR3 bases are TGCAGCGTTGAATCGGATTACAGCTACGAGCAGTACTTC. This encodes CSVESDYSYEQYF. The V and J genes are TRBV29-1 and TRBJ2-7; no reliable D call. The germline gives CDR1 SQVTM, CDR2 ANQGSEA. The ends were cut back, 2 bases at V and 3 bases at J, with 11 bases in the middle. This CDR3 has 13 amino acids.

The rearrangement joins TRBV7-9 to TRBJ1-5; tentatively, D is TRBD1 (6 bases). Germline CDR1 SEHNR, CDR2 FQNEAQ (reference sequence). V was pared by 3 bases and J by 1 base, with 7 bases between. The length of the CDR3 is 14 residues. The DNA for the CDR3 is TGTGCCAGCAGCTTCGGGACAAGCAATCAGCCCCAGCATTTT. Protein product: CASSFGTSNQPQHF.

The chain combines TRBV28 with TRBJ2-2, with a tentative D call TRBD2 (6 bases). CDR3 length equals 15 residues. The germline V gene encodes CDR1 MDHEN and CDR2 SYDVKM. The V end lost 6 bases, the J end lost 6 bases, and 17 bases lay between the germline ends. CDR3 amino acids: CASRAGGAEAGELFF. CDR3 sequence (DNA): TGTGCCAGCAGGGCTGGAGGGGCCGAGGCCGGGGAGCTGTTTTTT.

The rearrangement joins TRBV18 to TRBJ2-1; 7 positions agree with TRBD1. The CDR3 contains 17 residues. Unmatched junction bases numbered 16, after V lost 8 bases and J lost 3 bases. Per the germline V gene, CDR1 is KGHSH and CDR2 is LQKENI. CDR3 residues: CASARQGSTLDYNEQFF. In nucleotides, the CDR3 is TGTGCCAGCGCCCGACAGGGTTCTACGCTAGACTACAATGAGCAGTTCTTC.

This chain links TRBV2 with TRBJ2-7; 10 bases match TRBD2. The CDR3 loop spans 15 amino acids. Germline V lookup: CDR1 SNHLY, CDR2 FYNNEI. V dropped 6 bases and J dropped 2; count of bases not matched to a gene: 7. The CDR3 region is CASSGAGLAAYEQYF. CDR3 coding DNA: TGTGCCAGCAGCGGCGCCGGACTAGCGGCCTACGAGCAGTACTTC. Supplemented by reference TRBV2 and TRBJ2-7, the full variable domain reads EPEVTQTPSHQVTQMGQEVILRCVPISNHLYFYWYRQILGQKVEFLVSFYNNEISEKSEIFDDQFSVERPDGSNFTLKIRSTKLEDSAMYFCASSGAGLAAYEQYFGPGTRLTVT.

This clone came up once. The rearrangement links TRBV11-3 to TRBJ1-1, with 8 bases lining up with TRBD1. V trimming: 0 bases; J trimming: 1 base; junction bases outside the gene matches: 7. Germline CDR1 and CDR2: SGHNT and YENEEA. This CDR3 is built from 17 residues. The CDR3 DNA sequence: TGTGCCAGCAGCTTAGATCCGGCGACAGGGGAGAACACTGAAGCTTTCTTT. Translated: CASSLDPATGENTEAFF.

V usage is TRBV24-1 and J usage is TRBJ2-1; D possibly corresponds to TRBD2 (6 bases). The ends were cut back, 10 bases at V and 6 bases at J, with 9 bases in the middle. The CDR3 length is 11 residues. CDR1 and CDR2 (germline): KGHDR, SFDVKD. The CDR3 nucleotides are TGTGCCACGGAGGGTAGCAATGAGCAGTTCTTC. This sequence encodes CATEGSNEQFF.

The V call is TRBV5-1, the J call TRBJ2-7, with 12 bases fitting TRBD2. Germline V gene data show CDR1 as SGHRS and CDR2 as YFSETQ. The CDR3 is 15 residues long. V lost 4 bases and J lost 5; bases outside the gene matches: 7. DNA of the CDR3: TGCGCCAGCAGCGAAAGACTAGCGGGAGACCACGAGCAGTACTTC. This gives the protein CASSERLAGDHEQYF.

The chain combines TRBV10-3 with TRBJ1-6; D uncertain. Germline assignment: CDR1 ENHRY and CDR2 SYGVKD. The CDR3 consists of 16 residues. Trimming took 2 bases from V and 9 from J, leaving 17 bases between them. DNA for the CDR3: TGTGCCATCAGTGAGGCCCGGGGAGCGGGTGGTTCACCCCTCCACTTT. It yields the protein CAISEARGAGGSPLHF.

V usage is TRBV7-9 and J usage is TRBJ2-1; unclear D gene. This CDR3 region has 12 residues. Germline V gene sequence: CDR1 SEHNR, CDR2 FQNEAQ (reference sequence). V lost 5 bases and J lost 4, with 6 bases in between. Written as DNA, the CDR3 is TGTGCCAGCAGCCTATCATACAATGAGCAGTTCTTC. This sequence encodes CASSLSYNEQFF.

This clone was found many times. V usage is TRBV4-1 and J usage is TRBJ1-3; D not certain. The CDR3 totals 15 residues. CDR1 is MGHRA, CDR2 YSYEKL, per germline. Between the trimmed V and J ends, which lost 2 bases and 0 bases, there was a span of 8 bases. CDR3 DNA sequence: TGCGCCAGCAGCCAAAGCGAATCCTCTGGAAACACCATATATTTT. Encoded protein: CASSQSESSGNTIYF.